The 15 T cell receptor beta chains reported below all come from one sample, sequenced in a study of cytomegalovirus exposure and HLA in healthy donors. It was with 60 Vbeta and 13 Jbeta primers that the PCR ran. TCRdb keeps only in-frame clones here, not all; method: immunoSEQ multiplex PCR. The sample records a few hundred thousand clones, approximately 68% being singletons. The sample consisted of PBMCs. The receptors originated from a woman aged 30 to 39 in good health and CMV-seronegative.

DNA of the CDR3: TGCGCCAGCAGCTTGGGTAACCCAATCGGAAAACTGTTTTTT. Translation gives CASSLGNPIGKLFF. The J gene is TRBJ1-4, the V gene TRBV5-1; D remains ambiguous. This CDR3 is 14 amino acids long. Trimming shortened V by 0 bases and J by 10 bases, and 13 bases separated the two germline ends. The germline gives CDR1 SGHRS, CDR2 YFSETQ.

This clone was detected a few times. This chain uses TRBV4-1 with TRBJ2-1; 8 nucleotides line up with TRBD2. The CDR3 sequence is 14 residues long. V lost 2 bases and J lost 4; bases outside the gene matches: 1. From germline, CDR1 is MGHRA and CDR2 YSYEKL. CDR3 in DNA: TGCGCCAGCAGCCAAAGCGGGGGTTACAATGAGCAGTTCTTC. It encodes CASSQSGGYNEQFF.

This clone appeared once. This chain joins TRBV2 and TRBJ1-1, with D possibly matching TRBD1 (5 bases). CDR1 and CDR2 (germline): SNHLY, FYNNEI. The germline V and J ends were trimmed by 7 bases and 7 bases, with 13 bases remaining between them. This CDR3 comprises 12 residues. The chain's CDR3 is CASNGGTFEAFF. The DNA for the CDR3 is TGTGCCAGCAATGGGGGGACCTTTGAAGCTTTCTTT.

The V and J genes are TRBV7-9 and TRBJ2-5; TRBD1 matches at 11 bases. The J call is doubtful: the DNA matches TRBJ2-7 better. Germline CDR1 is SEHNR and CDR2 is FQNEAQ (reference sequence). This CDR3 is 14 amino acids long. The CDR3 is CASSSVGQGDEQYF. In DNA form, the CDR3 reads TGTGCCAGCAGCTCAGTGGGACAGGGGGACGAGCAGTACTTC.

This clone occurred a few times. The V call is TRBV19, the J call TRBJ1-1; D is undetermined. The CDR3 runs 14 residues. CDR1 and CDR2 (germline): LNHDA, SQIVND (reference sequence). Trimming left V 2 bases short and J 0 bases short, with 7 bases between. As DNA, the CDR3 is TGTGCCAGTAGTATACCGGGGATGAACACTGAAGCTTTCTTT. Translating it yields CASSIPGMNTEAFF. Drawing the rest from reference TRBV19 and TRBJ1-1, the complete variable domain is DGGITQSPKYLFRKEGQNVTLSCEQNLNHDAMYWYRQDPGQGLRLIYYSQIVNDFQKGDIAEGYSVSREKKESFPLTVTSAQKNPTAFYLCASSIPGMNTEAFFGQGTRLTVV.

This clone was picked up a small number of times. V usage is TRBV14 and J usage is TRBJ1-6; D ambiguous. CDR3 length: 15 residues. Germline V gene sequence: CDR1 SGHDN, CDR2 FVKESK. Trimming took off 0 bases at V and 9 bases at J, with 12 bases between the two ends. The CDR3 protein is CASSQDGTGGSPLHF. The CDR3 nucleotides are TGTGCCAGCAGCCAAGATGGCACGGGAGGTTCACCCCTCCACTTT.

The chain combines TRBV7-9 with TRBJ1-1; 10 nucleotides agree with TRBD1. Losses at the gene ends were 6 bases for V and 4 bases for J; bases not matched to a gene: 8. Germline CDR1 is SEHNR and CDR2 is FQNEAQ (reference sequence). The CDR3 sequence is 15 residues long. The CDR3: CASRQSGTGATEAFF. The DNA of the CDR3 is TGTGCCAGCAGACAATCCGGGACAGGGGCCACTGAAGCTTTCTTT.

The J gene is TRBJ2-7, the V gene TRBV5-4; 9 positions match TRBD1. The CDR3 consists of 14 residues. Germline CDR1 SGHNT, CDR2 YYREEE (reference sequence). V lost 0 bases, J lost 6 bases, and 4 bases stayed unmatched. CDR3 nucleotides: TGTGCCAGCAGCTTGGGGACAGGGGCTGTCGAGCAGTACTTC. Translating gives CASSLGTGAVEQYF.

The chain recombines TRBV4-1 with TRBJ2-1, with 10 nucleotides matching TRBD2. Trimming cost V 4 bases and J 6 bases; bases outside gene matches: 12. The germline CDR1 and CDR2 sequences are MGHRA and YSYEKL. The CDR3 sequence is 17 residues long. CDR3 DNA: TGCGCCAGCAGCCTCTTTGCCCCTAGCGGGAGCTTCAATGAGCAGTTCTTC. This translates into CASSLFAPSGSFNEQFF.

The genes are TRBV2 and TRBJ2-1; 8 bases fit TRBD2. Losses at the gene ends were 3 bases for V and 3 bases for J; bases not matched to a gene: 4. This CDR3 is built from 15 residues. Germline CDR1 SNHLY, CDR2 FYNNEI. CDR3 DNA sequence: TGTGCCAGCAGTGACATAGCGGGAAACTACAATGAGCAGTTCTTC. This encodes CASSDIAGNYNEQFF.

The V call is TRBV7-9, the J call TRBJ2-7; possible D gene TRBD2, 6 bases. With 4 bases removed from V and 4 bases from J, the gap between germline ends came to 14 bases. Germline assignment: CDR1 SEHNR and CDR2 FQNEAQ (reference sequence). This CDR3 is 14 amino acids long. The CDR3 DNA reads TGTGCCAGCAGCTCCGCGGGGCGTCCTTACGAGCAGTACTTC. Translating gives CASSSAGRPYEQYF.

This clone was picked up a small number of times. Other DNA sequences in the sample encode the same CDR3. The V call is TRBV29-1, the J call TRBJ2-1; D remains unclear. The CDR3 consists of 10 residues. V shed 2 bases and J shed 9 bases, with 5 bases lying between them. CDR1 and CDR2 from the germline V gene are SQVTM and ANQGSEA. The DNA for the CDR3 is TGCAGCGTTGAATCGGGTGAGCAGTTCTTC. Translation gives CSVESGEQFF.

This clone was detected a few times. The genes are TRBV5-6 and TRBJ2-7; the match to TRBD1 covers 10 bases. Trimming cost V 5 bases and J 2 bases; bases outside gene matches: 4. Germline values: CDR1 SGHDT, CDR2 YYEEEE. The CDR3 runs 14 residues. The CDR3 reads CASSWTGGTYEQYF. The CDR3 DNA sequence: TGTGCCAGCAGTTGGACAGGGGGGACCTACGAGCAGTACTTC.

Details on this clone: At one end the junction does not follow the germline gene, possibly because of a read error. Additional DNA sequences in this sample encode the identical CDR3. The chain employs TRBV4-2 and TRBJ2-7; the match to TRBD2 covers 9 bases. CDR1 is LGHNA, CDR2 YNFKEQ, per germline. This CDR3 has 15 amino acids. The CDR3, as DNA: TGTGCCAGCAGCCAAGATCTAGCGGGGTCTTACGAGCAGTACTTT. Protein: CASSQDLAGSYEQYF.

The chain is built from TRBV5-1 and TRBJ1-1; no reliable D call. V lost 4 bases, J lost 5 bases, and 9 bases lay in between. Looked up from germline, CDR1 is SGHRS and CDR2 is YFSETQ. The CDR3 covers 12 residues. The CDR3 here is CASSPTGTEAFF. The CDR3 DNA reads as TGCGCCAGCAGCCCTACGGGGACTGAAGCTTTCTTT. Together with reference TRBV5-1 and TRBJ1-1, the CDR3 gives the full variable domain: KAGVTQTPRYLIKTRGQQVTLSCSPISGHRSVSWYQQTPGQGLQFLFEYFSETQRNKGNFPGRFSGRQFSNSRSEMNVSTLELGDSALYLCASSPTGTEAFFGQGTRLTVV.